This T cell receptor beta chain originates from a study of control samples from healthy donors and cancer patients. The method was immunoSEQ multiplex PCR; TCRdb's version includes in-frame clones alone and lacks a portion of them. The table includes 120,000 or so clones, 75% to 95% detected once. The germline V and J ends were trimmed by 0 bases and 4 bases, with 12 bases remaining between them. Germline CDR1 is KGHSH and CDR2 is LQKENI. The CDR3 has 15 residues. The V gene is TRBV18, the J gene TRBJ1-1; TRBD1 is a possible D gene (6 bases). This TCR came from a man aged 18 to 30 in good health. Sequenced input: blood. CDR3 sequence (DNA): TGTGCCAGCTCACCACCGTCAGGGGTTGGCACTGAAGCTTTCTTT. Residues: CASSPPSGVGTEAFF.